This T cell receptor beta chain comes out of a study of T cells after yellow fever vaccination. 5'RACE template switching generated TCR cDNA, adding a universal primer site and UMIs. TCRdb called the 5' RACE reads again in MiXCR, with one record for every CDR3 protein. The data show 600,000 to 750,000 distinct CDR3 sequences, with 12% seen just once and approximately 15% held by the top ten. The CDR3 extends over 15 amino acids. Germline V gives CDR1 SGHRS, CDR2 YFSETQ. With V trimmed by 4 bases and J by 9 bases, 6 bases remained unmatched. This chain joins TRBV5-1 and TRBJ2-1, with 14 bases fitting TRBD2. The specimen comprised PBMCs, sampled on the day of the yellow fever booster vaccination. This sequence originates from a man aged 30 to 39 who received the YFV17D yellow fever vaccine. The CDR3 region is CASSLGTSGSFEQFF. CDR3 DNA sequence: TGCGCCAGCAGCCTCGGGACTAGCGGGAGTTTTGAGCAGTTCTTC. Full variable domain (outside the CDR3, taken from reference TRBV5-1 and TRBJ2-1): KAGVTQTPRYLIKTRGQQVTLSCSPISGHRSVSWYQQTPGQGLQFLFEYFSETQRNKGNFPGRFSGRQFSNSRSEMNVSTLELGDSALYLCASSLGTSGSFEQFFGPGTRLTVL.